These T cell receptor beta chains were read from a single sample in a study of blood T cell repertoires in COVID-19. Repertoires were generated with immunoSEQ multiplex PCR, while TCRdb's copy carries only in-frame clones and drops some. The sample includes 300,000 to 450,000 clones, around 84% of them seen just once. The sequenced sample was peripheral blood. Every receptor here comes from a woman under 30 with acute or convalescent COVID-19. Each CDR3 is given with its conserved first and last residue. The D gene is left open where the match is weak. Not every row has a clone size; where given, it reads once, few, many or a size class.

>NA|TRBV19|17|TRBD1|TRBJ1-2
CASSIEVGTVLHYGYTF
TGTGCCAGTAGTATTGAGGTCGGGACAGTACTTCACTATGGCTACACCTTC
>few|TRBV30|14|NA|TRBJ1-5
CAWSVREDNQPQHF
TGTGCCTGGAGTGTCAGGGAGGACAATCAGCCCCAGCATTTT
>NA|TRBV4-1|17|NA|TRBJ1-3
CASSQDPPSSSGNTIYF
TGCGCCAGCAGCCAAGATCCCCCTAGCAGCTCTGGAAACACCATATATTTT
>NA|TRBV2|13|TRBD1|TRBJ1-4
CASSGTVNEKLFF
TGTGCCAGCTCCGGGACAGTAAATGAAAAACTGTTTTTT
>NA|TRBV19|13|TRBD1|TRBJ2-1
CASQSGGYNEQFF
TGTGCCAGTCAGTCAGGGGGCTACAATGAGCAGTTCTTC
>NA|TRBV7-9|18|TRBD2|TRBJ2-1
CASSSGLAGGASYNEQFF
TGTGCCAGCAGCTCGGGACTAGCGGGGGGCGCCTCCTACAATGAGCAGTTCTTC
>NA|TRBV10-2|13|TRBD1|TRBJ1-1
CASSADRVTEAFF
TGCGCCAGCAGTGCAGACAGGGTGACTGAAGCTTTCTTT
>NA|TRBV5-6|15|NA|TRBJ2-7
CASSFDPAPGYEQYF
TGTGCCAGCAGCTTTGACCCTGCTCCAGGCTACGAGCAGTACTTC
>NA|TRBV5-8|14|TRBD1|TRBJ1-5
CASSARDRGKPQHF
TGTGCCAGCAGCGCCCGGGACAGGGGAAAGCCCCAGCATTTT
>NA|TRBV30|12|NA|TRBJ1-1
CAEAREGTEAFF
TGTGCCGAGGCCCGGGAGGGAACTGAAGCTTTCTTT
>NA|TRBV6-5|13|NA|TRBJ1-2
CASTPRGTGGYTF
TGTGCCAGCACCCCCCGGGGGACGGGTGGCTACACCTTC
>NA|TRBV12-5|17|TRBD1|TRBJ2-1
CASGLGRTGGSMYEQFF
TGTGCTAGTGGTTTGGGCCGGACAGGGGGTAGTATGTATGAGCAGTTCTTC
>NA|TRBV5-4|16|TRBD1|TRBJ2-3
CASSLGAGQGTDTQYF
TGTGCCAGCAGCTTGGGAGCGGGACAGGGTACAGATACGCAGTATTTT
>NA|TRBV15|17|TRBD1|TRBJ1-2
CATSRDREGANIYGYTF
TGTGCCACCAGCAGAGACAGAGAGGGGGCAAATATCTATGGCTACACCTTC
>once|TRBV28|16|NA|TRBJ2-2
CASSLTADKTPGELFF
TGTGCCAGCAGTTTGACGGCAGACAAGACGCCCGGGGAGCTGTTTTTT
>NA|TRBV11-2|13|NA|TRBJ1-5
CASSSGWDQPQHF
TGTGCCAGCAGCTCGGGATGGGATCAGCCCCAGCATTTT
>once|TRBV27|12|NA|TRBJ2-1
CASSFQGGEQFF
TGTGCCAGCAGTTTTCAAGGGGGTGAGCAGTTCTTC
>NA|TRBV30|13|NA|TRBJ1-6
CARNNSPNSPLHF
TGTGCCCGCAACAATTCTCCCAATTCACCCCTCCACTTT
>NA|TRBV7-8|16|NA|TRBJ1-5
CASSLVTRVQNQPQHF
TGTGCCAGCAGCTTAGTTACCCGGGTCCAGAATCAGCCCCAGCATTTT
>NA|TRBV3-1/TRBV3-2|11|NA|TRBJ2-7
CASSSGYEQYF
TGTGCCAGCTCCTCGGGGTACGAGCAGTACTTC
>few|TRBV28|14|TRBD2|TRBJ2-5
CASIPSGPQETQYF
TGTGCCAGCATTCCTAGCGGGCCACAAGAGACCCAGTACTTC
>NA|TRBV19|13|NA|TRBJ1-5
CASSIEGYQPQHF
TGTGCCAGTAGTATAGAGGGCTATCAGCCCCAGCATTTT
>few|TRBV24-1|16|TRBD2|TRBJ2-3
CATMVGKRGAGDTQYF
TGTGCCACCATGGTTGGTAAGCGGGGGGCGGGGGATACGCAGTATTTT
>NA|TRBV6-1|13|NA|TRBJ1-6
CASRAGQSSPLHF
TGTGCCAGCCGAGCGGGGCAAAGTTCACCCCTCCACTTT
>NA|TRBV7-3|13|TRBD1|TRBJ1-1
CASSLSEGAEAFF
TGTGCCAGCAGCTTAAGCGAGGGGGCCGAAGCTTTCTTT
>NA|TRBV9|15|TRBD1|TRBJ1-6
CASSEQGAENSPLHF
TGTGCCAGCAGCGAACAGGGGGCCGAAAATTCACCCCTCCACTTT
>NA|TRBV19|12|NA|TRBJ1-5
CASKDIDQPQHF
TGTGCCAGTAAGGACATCGATCAGCCCCAGCATTTT
>NA|TRBV6-5|14|NA|TRBJ2-5
CASSYGTPGETQYF
TGTGCCAGCAGTTACGGGACTCCCGGAGAGACCCAGTACTTC